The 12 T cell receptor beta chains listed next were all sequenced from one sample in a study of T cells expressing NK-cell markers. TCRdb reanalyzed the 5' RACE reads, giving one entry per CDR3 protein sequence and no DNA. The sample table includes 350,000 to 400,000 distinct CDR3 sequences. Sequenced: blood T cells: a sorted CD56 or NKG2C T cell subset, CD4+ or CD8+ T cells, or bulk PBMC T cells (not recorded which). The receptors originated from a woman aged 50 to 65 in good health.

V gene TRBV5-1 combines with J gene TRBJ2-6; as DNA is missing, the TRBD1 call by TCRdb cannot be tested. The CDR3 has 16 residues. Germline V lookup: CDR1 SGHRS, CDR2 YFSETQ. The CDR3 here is CASSTHRGRGANVLTF.

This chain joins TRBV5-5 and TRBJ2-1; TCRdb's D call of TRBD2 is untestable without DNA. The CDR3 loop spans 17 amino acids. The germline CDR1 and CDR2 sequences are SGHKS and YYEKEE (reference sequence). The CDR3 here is CASSMGLAGATYNEQFF.

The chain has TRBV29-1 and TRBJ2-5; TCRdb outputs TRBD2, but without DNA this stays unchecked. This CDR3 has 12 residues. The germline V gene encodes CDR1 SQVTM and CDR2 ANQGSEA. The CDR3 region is CSAVTRGETQYF. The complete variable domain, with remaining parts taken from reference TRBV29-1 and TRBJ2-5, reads SAVISQKPSRDICQRGTSLTIQCQVDSQVTMMFWYRQQPGQSLTLIATANQGSEATYESGFVIDKFPISRPNLTFSTLTVSNMSPEDSSIYLCSAVTRGETQYFGPGTRLLVL.

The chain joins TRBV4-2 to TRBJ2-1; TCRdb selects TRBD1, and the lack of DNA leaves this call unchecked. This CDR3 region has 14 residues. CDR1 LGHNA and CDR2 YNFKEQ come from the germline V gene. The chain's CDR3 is CASSQGLPRGEQFF.

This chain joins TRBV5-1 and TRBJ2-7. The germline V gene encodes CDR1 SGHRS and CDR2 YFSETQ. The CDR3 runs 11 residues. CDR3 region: CASSGTYEQYF.

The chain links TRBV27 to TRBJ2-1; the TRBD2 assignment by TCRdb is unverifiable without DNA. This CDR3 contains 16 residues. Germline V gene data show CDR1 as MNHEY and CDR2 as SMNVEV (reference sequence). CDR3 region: CASSTPGGPRGNEQFF.

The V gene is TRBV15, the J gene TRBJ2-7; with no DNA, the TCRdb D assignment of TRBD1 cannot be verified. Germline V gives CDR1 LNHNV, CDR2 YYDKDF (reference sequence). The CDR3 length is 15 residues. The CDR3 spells CATSSETGYPYEQYF.

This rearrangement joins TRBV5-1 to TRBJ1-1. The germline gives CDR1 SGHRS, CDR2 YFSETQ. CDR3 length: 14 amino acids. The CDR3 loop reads CASSMTLVETEAFF.

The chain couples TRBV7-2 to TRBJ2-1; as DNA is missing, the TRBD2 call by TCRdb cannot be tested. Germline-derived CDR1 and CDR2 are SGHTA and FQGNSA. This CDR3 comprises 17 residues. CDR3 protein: CASSLLRLAGSYNEQFF.

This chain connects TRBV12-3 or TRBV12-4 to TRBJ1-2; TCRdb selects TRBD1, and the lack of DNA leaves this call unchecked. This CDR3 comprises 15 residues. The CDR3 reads CASRARQGPNYGYTF.

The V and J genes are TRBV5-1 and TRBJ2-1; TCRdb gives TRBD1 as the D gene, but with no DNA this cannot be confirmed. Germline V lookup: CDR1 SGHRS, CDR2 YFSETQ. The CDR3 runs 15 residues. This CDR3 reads CASSSSLDRVDEQFF.

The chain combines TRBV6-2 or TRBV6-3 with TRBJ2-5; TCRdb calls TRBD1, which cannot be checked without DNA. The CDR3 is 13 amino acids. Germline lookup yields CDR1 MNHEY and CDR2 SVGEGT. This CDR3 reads CASSYGGGRTQYF.